The present entry profiles one T cell receptor beta chain with its context. No antigen is known for it. Sequencing was performed with immunoSEQ multiplex PCR; in TCRdb, only in-frame clones are kept and a portion is missing. The sample includes 130,000 or so clones, about 86% of them seen just once. Second-dose recipients at about 4 or about 12 weeks were treated as one pooled group. The data derive from a study of T cell responses to AZD1222 COVID-19 vaccine. Study conclusions and caveats: Donors in the cohort were predominantly white British and more often female, and clonal diversity was possibly underestimated. In the spike-specific TCR repertoire, nearly half reportedly target unmutated variant regions.

The clonotype was recovered from an adult who received the AZD1222 COVID-19 vaccine. Sequenced material: peripheral blood, taken 28 days after the second AZD1222 dose.

CDR3: CASSLHPEPVDNEQFF. The CDR3, as DNA: TGTGCCAGCAGCCTACACCCAGAACCTGTCGACAATGAGCAGTTCTTC. The rearrangement links TRBV14 to TRBJ2-1; the D is unclear. The CDR3 is 16 residues long. V lost 4 bases to trimming and J lost 5 bases, with 18 bases between them. Germline CDR1 is SGHDN and CDR2 is FVKESK.